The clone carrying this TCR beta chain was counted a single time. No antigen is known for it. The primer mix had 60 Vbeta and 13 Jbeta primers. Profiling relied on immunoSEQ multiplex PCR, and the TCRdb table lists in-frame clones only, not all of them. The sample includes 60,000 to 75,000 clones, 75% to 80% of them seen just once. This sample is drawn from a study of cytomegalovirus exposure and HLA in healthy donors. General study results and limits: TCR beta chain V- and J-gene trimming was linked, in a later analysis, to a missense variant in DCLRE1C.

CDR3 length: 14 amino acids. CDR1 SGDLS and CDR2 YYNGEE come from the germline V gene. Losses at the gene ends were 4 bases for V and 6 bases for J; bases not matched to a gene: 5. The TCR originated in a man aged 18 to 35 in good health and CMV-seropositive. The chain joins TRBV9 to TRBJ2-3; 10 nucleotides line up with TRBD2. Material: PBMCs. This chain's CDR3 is CASSPSGGQDTQYF. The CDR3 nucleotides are TGTGCCAGCAGCCCTAGCGGGGGCCAGGATACGCAGTATTTT.